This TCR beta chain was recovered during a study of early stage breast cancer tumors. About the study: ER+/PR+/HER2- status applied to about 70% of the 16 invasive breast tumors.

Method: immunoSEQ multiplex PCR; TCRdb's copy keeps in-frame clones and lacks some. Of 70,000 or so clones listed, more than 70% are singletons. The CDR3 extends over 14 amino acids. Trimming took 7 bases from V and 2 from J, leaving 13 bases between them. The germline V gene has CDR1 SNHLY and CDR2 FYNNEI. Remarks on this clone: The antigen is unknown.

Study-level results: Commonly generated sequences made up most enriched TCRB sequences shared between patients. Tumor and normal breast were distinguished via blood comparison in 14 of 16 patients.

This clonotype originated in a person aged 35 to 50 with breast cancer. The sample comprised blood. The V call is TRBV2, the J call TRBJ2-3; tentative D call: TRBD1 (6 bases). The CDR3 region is CASITGLFTDTQYF. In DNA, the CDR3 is TGTGCCAGCATAACAGGGCTCTTCACAGATACGCAGTATTTT.